This T cell receptor (beta chain) was sequenced for a study of OX40 agonist ivuxolimab in advanced cancers. Study results and caveats: Dosing at 0.1 to 3.0 mg/kg was accompanied by clonal expansion of CD4+ and CD8+ blood T cells by week 6.

Points on this clone: The antigen is not known.

Clones were read by immunoSEQ multiplex PCR, and TCRdb kept only the in-frame ones, dropping some. The sample contains 100,000 or so clones, approximately 94% of which appear only once. V lost 3 bases and J lost 6, with 9 bases in between. From germline, CDR1 is SGDLS and CDR2 YYNGEE. The CDR3 extends over 12 amino acids. Autoimmune disease history or systemic immunosuppression led to patient exclusion. The chain is built from TRBV9 and TRBJ1-2; D gene ambiguous. The source was CD4+ or CD8+ T cells sorted from blood, collected in a trial of the OX40 agonist ivuxolimab. This TCR derives from an adult with an advanced solid tumor such as melanoma, head and neck, liver or kidney cancer. This chain's CDR3 is CASSAGPDGYTF. Written as DNA, the CDR3 is TGTGCCAGCAGCGCAGGACCCGATGGCTACACCTTC.